These 29 T cell receptor beta chains came from one sample sequenced in a study of glioma-infiltrating T cells. Amplification of TCR alpha and beta CDR3 regions from RNA used iRepertoire nested multiplex PCR. TCRdb called the multiplex PCR reads again in MiXCR, with one record for every CDR3 protein. The data hold a few hundred thousand distinct CDR3 sequences, with roughly 41% observed a single time. Sequences were obtained from glioma tissue, nonneoplastic brain tissue, or PBMCs (not recorded which). The source of these receptors is a human donor with low-grade glioma or glioblastoma, undergoing nonglioma brain surgery, or in good health (not recorded which).

The chain couples TRBV27 to TRBJ2-3, with 9 bases identical to TRBD2. Germline trimming cut 7 bases from V and 7 bases from J; bases unmatched to any gene: 15. The CDR3 covers 16 residues. Germline V gene lookup returns CDR1 MNHEY and CDR2 SMNVEV (reference sequence). The chain's CDR3 is CASTLLAGRGPNTQYF. CDR3 bases: TGTGCCAGCACCTTACTAGCGGGCCGTGGGCCAAATACGCAGTATTTT.

The V and J genes are TRBV18 and TRBJ2-7, with D possibly being TRBD2 (6 bases). V was pared by 6 bases and J by 3 bases, with 15 bases between. There are 14 residues in the CDR3. From germline, CDR1 is KGHSH and CDR2 LQKENI. The CDR3 DNA reads TGTGCCAGCTCCCGGCGGGACTTTAACTACGAGCAGTACTTC. Protein: CASSRRDFNYEQYF.

V is TRBV30 and J is TRBJ1-1, with unresolved D. Trimming took off 4 bases at V and 4 bases at J, with 13 bases between the two ends. The CDR3 extends over 13 amino acids. Germline CDR1 reads GTSNPN; CDR2 reads SVGIG (reference sequence). The DNA of the CDR3 is TGTGCCTGGATGGGGAGGGATCGCACTGAAGCTTTCTTT. Protein: CAWMGRDRTEAFF.

This sequence joins TRBV19 and TRBJ2-3; 7 bases map to TRBD2. The trim removed 6 bases at V and 4 bases at J, leaving 13 bases unmatched. Germline CDR1 and CDR2: LNHDA and SQIVND (reference sequence). CDR3 length equals 16 residues. The CDR3 bases are TGTGCCAGTAGGCATACTAGCGCCGAACATGCAGATACGCAGTATTTT. Protein sequence: CASRHTSAEHADTQYF.

The DNA of the CDR3 is TGTGCCAGCAGCCCTCAGGTGGCCGGGGAGCTGTTTTTT. This gives the protein CASSPQVAGELFF. The gene calls are TRBV7-8 and TRBJ2-2, with unresolved D. The V gene lost 5 bases and the J gene lost 6 bases, with 10 bases spanning the gap. The CDR3 extends over 13 amino acids. CDR1 is SGHVS, CDR2 FQNEAQ, per germline.

On this clonotype: This clone may be a read error of a much larger clone one base away. This sequence joins TRBV27 and TRBJ1-5; TRBD1 agrees at 7 bases. V lost 5 bases, J lost 9 bases, and 16 bases stayed unmatched. Germline CDR1 is MNHEY and CDR2 is SMNVEV (reference sequence). The length of the CDR3 is 16 residues. DNA of the CDR3: TGTGCCAGCAGTCCCTCCGGGACAGTAGGGGATCGGCCCCAGCATTTT. Its translation is CASSPSGTVGDRPQHF.

This clonotype has more than one count but fewer than ten. The chain carries TRBV28 and TRBJ2-7, with D uncertain. This CDR3 comprises 13 residues. CDR1 is MDHEN, CDR2 SYDVKM, per germline. Trimming shortened V by 6 bases and J by 2 bases, and 11 bases separated the two germline ends. The CDR3 region has the DNA TGTGCCAGCAGGGACGGCGTAGCCTACGAGCAGTACTTC. It codes for CASRDGVAYEQYF.

The rearrangement joins TRBV24-1 to TRBJ2-3, with 7 nucleotides matching TRBD2. V dropped 4 bases and J dropped 11; count of bases not matched to a gene: 17. The germline gives CDR1 KGHDR, CDR2 SFDVKD. CDR3 length: 16 residues. CDR3 in DNA: TGTGCCACCAGTGACCCTCTAGCGCCTAATCCGGGGGGGCAGTATTTT. Its protein product is CATSDPLAPNPGGQYF.

Details on this clonotype: Given the absence of the conserved phenylalanine or tryptophan at the CDR3 end, a read error is likely. The chain is built from TRBV5-1 and TRBJ2-7; D could derive from TRBD1 or TRBD2 (6 bases each). CDR1 SGHRS and CDR2 YFSETQ come from the germline V gene. Trimming cost V 3 bases and J 5 bases, with 18 bases left between them. The CDR3 is 15 residues long. CDR3 nucleotide sequence: TGCGCCAGCAGCTGGGGGGCGGCAGGGATCGACGAGCAGTACTTA. Translated, it gives CASSWGAAGIDEQYL.

The chain combines TRBV7-9 with TRBJ2-7, with 14 bases matching TRBD2. The DNA end favors TRBJ2-5, so the J call may be wrong. This CDR3 spans 16 amino acids. The germline gives CDR1 SEHNR, CDR2 FQNEAQ (reference sequence). The CDR3: CASSQGLAGEAETQYF. The CDR3, as DNA: TGTGCCAGCAGCCAGGGACTAGCGGGAGAGGCTGAGACCCAGTACTTC.

Notes on this clonotype: A read error may produce the germline difference seen at one junction end. The rearrangement joins TRBV19 to TRBJ2-1; D is possibly TRBD1 (6 bases). The CDR3 runs to 14 residues. Looked up from germline, CDR1 is LNHDA and CDR2 is SQIVND (reference sequence). The chain's CDR3 is CASHNREGYNEKFF. As DNA, the CDR3 is TGTGCCAGTCATAACAGGGAAGGGTACAATGAGAAGTTCTTC.

V and J are TRBV7-9 and TRBJ2-3, with D uncertain. V lost 3 bases and J 4 bases, leaving 11 bases between the germline ends. The CDR3 runs to 14 residues. The germline CDR1 and CDR2 sequences are SEHNR and FQNEAQ (reference sequence). The CDR3 DNA reads as TGTGCCAGCAGCTTCGGAGACCAGGCAGATACGCAGTATTTT. Translation gives CASSFGDQADTQYF.

On this clonotype itself: This may arise from a read error, as a much more abundant clone is one base away. The chain uses TRBV7-8 and TRBJ2-3; D is ambiguous. In germline, CDR1 is SGHVS, CDR2 FQNEAQ. V lost 7 bases, J lost 4 bases, and 9 bases lay in between. The CDR3 has 12 amino acids. CDR3 loop: CASIPSADTQYF. As DNA, the CDR3 is TGTGCCAGCATCCCCAGCGCAGATACGCAGTATTTT.

In DNA, the CDR3 is TGTGCCAGCAGCTCCGCGGGGGTTAGTCAGCCCCAGCATTTT. It specifies CASSSAGVSQPQHF. V usage is TRBV28 and J usage is TRBJ1-5; maybe TRBD1 (5 bases). The V gene's germline CDR1 is MDHEN and CDR2 SYDVKM. With 6 bases removed from V and 6 bases from J, the gap between germline ends came to 15 bases. The CDR3 extends over 14 amino acids.

Worth noting for this clonotype: One end of the junction fails to match germline, which may point to a read error. The rearrangement links TRBV7-2 to TRBJ2-7; 9 positions match TRBD1. The germline gives CDR1 SGHTA, CDR2 FQGNSA. The CDR3 totals 15 residues. CDR3 sequence: CASSLAGQGGGEQHF. The CDR3 bases are TGTGCCAGCAGCTTAGCGGGACAGGGCGGAGGCGAGCAGCACTTC.

This clonotype was counted between two and nine times. The CDR3 loop reads CASSIWDSLNQPQHF. CDR3 coding DNA: TGTGCCAGTAGTATTTGGGACAGCCTAAATCAGCCCCAGCATTTT. The genes are TRBV19 and TRBJ1-5; the match to TRBD1 covers 7 bases. The junction had 6 bases not matched to a gene; V was cut back by 3 bases and J by 4 bases. CDR3 length: 15 residues. Per germline, CDR1 LNHDA and CDR2 SQIVND (reference sequence).

This clonotype was observed many times. The genes are TRBV27 and TRBJ2-1; 8 nucleotides match TRBD1. V was clipped by 6 bases and J by 0 bases; unmatched bases: 7. This CDR3 is built from 16 residues. Germline values: CDR1 MNHEY, CDR2 SMNVEV (reference sequence). DNA for the CDR3: TGTGCCAGCAGCCGGACAGGGTTTGGCTCCTACAATGAGCAGTTCTTC. Amino acids: CASSRTGFGSYNEQFF.

The chain links TRBV20-1 to TRBJ2-5; a possible D gene is TRBD1 (5 bases). V lost 0 bases to trimming and J lost 1 base, with 9 bases between them. The CDR3 has 14 amino acids. Germline V gene data show CDR1 as DFQATT and CDR2 as SNEGSKA (reference sequence). The CDR3 reads CSARDRRVQETQYF. The CDR3 DNA follows: TGCAGTGCTAGAGATCGCAGGGTCCAAGAGACCCAGTACTTC.

In regard to this clonotype: Since a much larger clone is just one base distant, this may be a read error. The chain recombines TRBV20-1 with TRBJ2-5, with TRBD2 identical over 9 bases. V was clipped by 3 bases and J by 2 bases; unmatched bases: 7. CDR1 and CDR2 (germline): DFQATT, SNEGSKA (reference sequence). CDR3 length: 15 amino acids. The CDR3 loop reads CSASVRGRVQETQYF. CDR3 nucleotide sequence: TGCAGTGCTAGCGTCCGCGGGAGGGTGCAAGAGACCCAGTACTTC.

This clonotype was counted between two and nine times. The CDR3 spells CAISAGQKATNEKLFF. The DNA for the CDR3 is TGTGCCATCAGTGCTGGACAAAAGGCAACTAATGAAAAACTGTTTTTT. This chain joins TRBV10-3 and TRBJ1-4, with D possibly being TRBD1 (5 bases). Germline V lookup: CDR1 ENHRY, CDR2 SYGVKD. V was trimmed by 4 bases and J by 0 bases, leaving 12 bases between them. The CDR3 has 16 amino acids.

Worth noting for this clonotype: Since a much larger clone is just one base distant, this may be a read error. The chain recombines TRBV28 with TRBJ2-7, with 9 bases fitting TRBD2. The assigned J gene may be wrong: the sequence end matches TRBJ2-1 better. The CDR3 spans 15 residues. The germline V gene encodes CDR1 MDHEN and CDR2 SYDVKM. Here the CDR3 reads CASSSLAGLGYKQFF. The CDR3 bases are TGTGCCAGCAGTTCCCTAGCGGGACTGGGGTATAAGCAGTTCTTC.

This chain joins TRBV18 and TRBJ1-2; a possible D gene is TRBD1 (6 bases). CDR1 KGHSH and CDR2 LQKENI come from the germline V gene. The germline V and J ends were trimmed by 10 bases and 2 bases, with 14 bases remaining between them. The CDR3 sequence is 13 residues long. This CDR3 is CATSQGKNYGYTF. Written as DNA, the CDR3 is TGTGCCACTTCCCAGGGGAAGAACTATGGCTACACCTTC.

This clonotype was detected only a few times. The chain joins TRBV7-3 to TRBJ2-1; D may be TRBD2 (6 bases). V lost 5 bases and J lost 3, with 17 bases in between. Per germline, CDR1 SGHTA and CDR2 FQGTGA. There are 16 residues in the CDR3. CDR3 coding DNA: TGTGCCAGCAGCACTACGAGCGGGCCCAACTACAATGAGCAGTTCTTC. This codes for CASSTTSGPNYNEQFF.

Details on this clonotype: Germline is not matched at one junction end, which may reflect a read error. The rearrangement joins TRBV20-1 to TRBJ2-1; 7 bases are shared with TRBD1. Germline V CDR1 and CDR2: DFQATT, SNEGSKA (reference sequence). CDR3 size: 14 residues. Written as DNA, the CDR3 is TGCAGTGCTCAAGTACGGACAGGATACAATGAGAAGTTCTTC. Its translation is CSAQVRTGYNEKFF.

The chain links TRBV29-1 to TRBJ1-1, with D perhaps TRBD1 (6 bases). Trimming took 7 bases from V and 4 from J, leaving 16 bases between them. The CDR3 consists of 13 residues. Germline values: CDR1 SQVTM, CDR2 ANQGSEA. The CDR3 protein is CSAPTGGSTEAFF. CDR3 bases: TGCAGCGCCCCGACAGGCGGAAGCACTGAAGCTTTCTTT.

This clonotype showed up many times. The V gene is TRBV7-2, the J gene TRBJ1-1; perhaps TRBD1 as D (6 bases). CDR1 is SGHTA, CDR2 FQGNSA, per germline. This CDR3 has 14 residues. With 3 bases removed from V and 2 bases from J, the gap between germline ends came to 10 bases. The CDR3 coding sequence is TGTGCCAGCAGCTTCCGACAGGACAACACTGAAGCTTTCTTT. This translates into CASSFRQDNTEAFF. Supplemented by reference TRBV7-2 and TRBJ1-1, the full variable domain reads GAGVSQSPSNKVTEKGKDVELRCDPISGHTALYWYRQSLGQGLEFLIYFQGNSAPDKSGLPSDRFSAERTGGSVSTLTIQRTQQEDSAVYLCASSFRQDNTEAFFGQGTRLTVV.

As for this clonotype: The junction does not match germline at one end; this may be a read error. The chain joins TRBV28 to TRBJ2-7; 7 positions agree with TRBD1. CDR1 is MDHEN, CDR2 SYDVKM, per germline. There are 15 residues in the CDR3. The DNA for the CDR3 is TGTGCCAGCAGCCCTCGACAGGGTAAAGCCTACGGGCAGTACTTC. Its protein product is CASSPRQGKAYGQYF.

In this sample, this clonotype turned up many times. The CDR3 here is CSARSWASGMETQYF. The CDR3 DNA is TGCAGTGCTAGATCGTGGGCTAGTGGAATGGAGACCCAGTACTTC. V and J are TRBV20-1 and TRBJ2-5; no reliable D call. This CDR3 region has 15 residues. Germline loops: CDR1 DFQATT, CDR2 SNEGSKA (reference sequence). Trimming took off 2 bases at V and 5 bases at J, with 18 bases between the two ends.

Notes on this clonotype: A read error may be the cause here, since a much bigger clone is one base away. The chain couples TRBV6-1 to TRBJ2-3; TRBD1 agrees at 12 bases. Germline CDR1 MNHNS, CDR2 SASEGT. There are 16 residues in the CDR3. After removal of 2 bases from V and 6 bases from J, the junction contained 6 bases not matched to a gene. This CDR3 reads CASSEHGDRGLDTQYF. The CDR3 nucleotides read TGTGCCAGCAGTGAACACGGGGACAGGGGGCTGGATACGCAGTATTTT.